This TCR beta chain stems from a study of T cells in Graves' hyperthyroidism and ophthalmopathy. Amplified TCR beta CDR3 regions derived from RNA transcripts. The HTBI set primed first-round TCR CDR3 RT-PCR. TCRdb analysed the multiplex PCR reads with MiXCR anew, one entry per CDR3 protein. The sample lists 690,000 or so distinct CDR3 sequences, over 15% occurring once. The study, taken as a whole, reports: Ophthalmopathy, which appeared later, was predicted by the model a median roughly 6.5 months before onset.

Germline CDR1 is MGHRA and CDR2 is YSYEKL. Between the trimmed V and J ends, which lost 0 bases and 2 bases, there was a span of 11 bases. This CDR3 comprises 16 residues. As to this clonotype: Its antigen is as yet unknown.

Using around 10 ml of fresh peripheral blood, PBMCs were prepared. Specimen: blood. This receptor was taken from a woman between 45 and 65 years old with Graves' hyperthyroidism that later progressed to Graves' ophthalmopathy. This rearrangement joins TRBV4-1 to TRBJ1-5, with unresolved D. CDR3 DNA: TGCGCCAGCAGCCAAGATGTGGGGTCGGGCAATCAGCCCCAGCATTTT. Translation: CASSQDVGSGNQPQHF.